Listed below are T cell receptor beta chains from one sample, sequenced in a study of T cell responses to AZD1222 COVID-19 vaccine. Generated by immunoSEQ multiplex PCR, the TCRdb table keeps only in-frame clones and is missing some. The data show some 110,000 clones, with around 89% seen just once and around 7.1% held by the top ten. Sequenced material: peripheral blood, taken 28 days after the second AZD1222 dose. All receptors come from an adult who received the AZD1222 COVID-19 vaccine. CDR3s leave out the opening cysteine and the closing phenylalanine or tryptophan.

V: TRBV28
CDR3: ASSTYPGTSGKTQY

V: TRBV11-3
CDR3: ASSLVPTDTQY

V: TRBV5-5
CDR3: ASSLTGLMNTEAF

V: TRBV5-1
CDR3: ASRLEGLGADTQY

V: TRBV3-1/TRBV3-2
CDR3: ASTQWRQGICNQPQH

V: TRBV18
CDR3: ASSPPGRGPGDTQY

V: TRBV7-3
CDR3: ASSFGGSQDTQY

V: TRBV7-2
CDR3: ASSPSRATSYGYT

V: TRBV2
CDR3: ASSRGLNNSPLH

V: TRBV19
CDR3: ASTPGSSGANVLT

V: TRBV5-1
CDR3: ASSTGLAGTDTQY

V: TRBV19
CDR3: ASSTQGASSYNEQF

V: TRBV11-2
CDR3: ASSFRAVETQY

V: TRBV2
CDR3: ASSWRGGNEQY

V: TRBV28
CDR3: ASSFIHHREGLNEQF

V: TRBV28
CDR3: ASSLWSGGEGNTIY

V: TRBV27
CDR3: ASRLQGAGGYT

V: TRBV7-9
CDR3: ASSLGLAGFYNEQF